The clone carrying this T cell receptor (beta chain) was detected a few times. In the study's own analysis: Estimation of nucleated cell counts was performed using reference gene primer amplification. TCRdb's copy holds only in-frame clones and misses some; the assay was immunoSEQ multiplex PCR. The V and J calls and clone size come from that table; D and trimming were worked out from the DNA. The sample includes fewer than 200,000 clones, 80% to 90% of them seen just once. The data stem from a study of blood T cell repertoires in COVID-19. Study overall: The study drew acute and convalescent COVID-19 samples from the United States, Italy and Spain. T cells, B-cell-depleted T cells, or PBMCs supplied cDNA or gDNA.

With V trimmed by 4 bases and J by 4 bases, 8 bases remained unmatched. The germline gives CDR1 KGHDR, CDR2 SFDVKD. This CDR3 region has 15 residues. The TCR was taken from a man aged 35 to 55 who had recovered from COVID-19. The chain links TRBV24-1 to TRBJ2-5; TRBD2 matches at 7 bases. What was sequenced was peripheral blood. The CDR3 loop reads CATSETMGGGETQYF. Written as DNA, the CDR3 is TGTGCCACCAGTGAAACTATGGGGGGGGGAGAGACCCAGTACTTC.